The entry below gives a single T cell receptor beta chain sequence along with its context. These data come from a study of PD-L1 blockade in urothelial cancer. Study-wide context: The median T cell count in blood samples was 140,000 to 150,000.

Clones were sequenced by immunoSEQ multiplex PCR, and TCRdb holds only the in-frame ones, with some missing. The sample shows some 29,000 clones, around 87% of them seen only once. In germline, CDR1 is MNHEY, CDR2 SMNVEV (reference sequence). The CDR3 contains 15 residues. The V and J ends lost 7 bases and 7 bases, in that order; junction bases with no gene match: 10. V gene TRBV27 combines with J gene TRBJ2-1, with 10 positions matching TRBD2. The specimen comprised PBMCs, sampled around atezolizumab (anti-PD-L1) treatment. The TCR sequence derives from a man in his fifties or sixties with urothelial cancer. CDR3 protein: CASNPSGRAVNEQFF. The CDR3 DNA follows: TGTGCCAGCAACCCGAGCGGGAGGGCCGTTAATGAGCAGTTCTTC.